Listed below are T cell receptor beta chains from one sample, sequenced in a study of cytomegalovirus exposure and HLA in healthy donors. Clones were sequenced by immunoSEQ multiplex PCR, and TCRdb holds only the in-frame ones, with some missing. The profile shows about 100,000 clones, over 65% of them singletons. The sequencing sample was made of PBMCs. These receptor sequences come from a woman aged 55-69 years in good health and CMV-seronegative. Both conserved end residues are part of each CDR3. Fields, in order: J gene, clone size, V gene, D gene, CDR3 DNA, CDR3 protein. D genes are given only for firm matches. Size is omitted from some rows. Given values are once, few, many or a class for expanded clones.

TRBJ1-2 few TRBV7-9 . TGTGCCAGCAGCCCACAGCAGGAATTTTATGGCTACACCTTC CASSPQQEFYGYTF
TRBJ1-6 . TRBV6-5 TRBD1 TGTGCCAGCAGTGGACAGGGAGATTTGGTGTCACCCCTCCACTTT CASSGQGDLVSPLHF
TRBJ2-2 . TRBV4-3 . TGCGCCAGCAGCCCTAGTCCGTCGAACACCGGGGAGCTGTTTTTT CASSPSPSNTGELFF
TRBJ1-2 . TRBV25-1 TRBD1 TGTGCCAGCAGAGGAGGTCAGGGGGCGATATATGACTATGGCTACACCTTC CASRGGQGAIYDYGYTF
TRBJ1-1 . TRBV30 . TGTGCGGCAGGTTATGAAGCTTTCTTT CAAGYEAFF
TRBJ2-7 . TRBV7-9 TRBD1 TGTGCCAGCAGCGGCACAGGGGGTGATTTCTACGAGCAGTACTTC CASSGTGGDFYEQYF
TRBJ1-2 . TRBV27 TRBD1 TGTGCCAGCAGTTTCCGGACAGGCTATGGCTACACCTTC CASSFRTGYGYTF
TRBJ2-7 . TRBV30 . TGTGCCTGGAGTTTGGTAGCTGGTCCCTACGAGCAGTACTTC CAWSLVAGPYEQYF
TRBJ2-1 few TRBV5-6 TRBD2 TGTGCCAGCAGCCGATATGGGACTAGCGGGGGAGAGCAGTTCTTC CASSRYGTSGGEQFF
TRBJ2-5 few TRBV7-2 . TGTGCCAGCAGTCAAAGGTCGGGGGGCGATGAGACCCAGTACTTC CASSQRSGGDETQYF
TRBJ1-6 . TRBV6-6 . TGTGCCAGCGGCCGATCGACTCAACTGGGTTCACCCCTCCACTTT CASGRSTQLGSPLHF
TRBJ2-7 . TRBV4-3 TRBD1 TGCGCCAGCAGCCTAGGAACAACAGGGGGCCTTTTCGAGCAGTACTTC CASSLGTTGGLFEQYF
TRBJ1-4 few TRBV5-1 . TGCGCCAGCAGCTTGGTGGGGAGTTATGAAAAACTGTTTTTT CASSLVGSYEKLFF
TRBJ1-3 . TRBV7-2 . TGTGCCAGCAGCTTAGGGAGCTCTGGAAACACCATATATTTT CASSLGSSGNTIYF
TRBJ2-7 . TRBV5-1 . TGCGCCAGCAGCTTCGACAGCTCCTACGAGCAGTACTTC CASSFDSSYEQYF
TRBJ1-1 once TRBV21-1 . TGTGCCAGCAGCAAAGCTGAGGGGGCGAAGGGTAACACTGAAGCTTTCTTT CASSKAEGAKGNTEAFF
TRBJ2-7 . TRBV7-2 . TGTGCCAGCAGCTTCAGGTCAGGATACGAGCAGTACTTC CASSFRSGYEQYF
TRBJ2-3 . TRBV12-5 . TGTGCTAGTGGTTTGGATCGGGGAGGCACAGATACGCAGTATTTT CASGLDRGGTDTQYF
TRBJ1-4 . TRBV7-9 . TGTGCCAGCAGCTCAGGACAGACAACTAATGAAAAACTGTTTTTT CASSSGQTTNEKLFF
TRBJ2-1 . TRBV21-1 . TGTGCCAGCAGCAAATTTACTAGCGGTGGTGAGCAGTTCTTC CASSKFTSGGEQFF
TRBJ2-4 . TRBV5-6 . TGTGCCAGCAGCTTGGGTTATATTCAGTACTTC CASSLGYIQYF
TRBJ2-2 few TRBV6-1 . TGTGCCAGCAGTGGTAGCGGCGGGGGCCTGAACACCGGGGAGCTGTTTTTT CASSGSGGGLNTGELFF
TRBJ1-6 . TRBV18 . TGTGCCAGCTCACCCTCCCCGTCAGGGGAATCACCCCTCCACTTT CASSPSPSGESPLHF
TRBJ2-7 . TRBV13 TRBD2 TGTGCCAGCAGCATGCCCACTAGCGGGGGCACCTACGAGCAGTACTTC CASSMPTSGGTYEQYF
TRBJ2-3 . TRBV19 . TGTGCCACTTCCCTTGGGGGGGGGCGAGGCACAGATACGCAGTATTTT CATSLGGGRGTDTQYF
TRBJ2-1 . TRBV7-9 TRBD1 TGTGCCAGCAGCTTAGCAGGACAGGGGAGTGCTCGTCTCTTC CASSLAGQGSARLF
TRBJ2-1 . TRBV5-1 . TGCGCCAGCAGCCCCGAAGGAAGCGGGCATTACAATGAGCAGTTCTTC CASSPEGSGHYNEQFF